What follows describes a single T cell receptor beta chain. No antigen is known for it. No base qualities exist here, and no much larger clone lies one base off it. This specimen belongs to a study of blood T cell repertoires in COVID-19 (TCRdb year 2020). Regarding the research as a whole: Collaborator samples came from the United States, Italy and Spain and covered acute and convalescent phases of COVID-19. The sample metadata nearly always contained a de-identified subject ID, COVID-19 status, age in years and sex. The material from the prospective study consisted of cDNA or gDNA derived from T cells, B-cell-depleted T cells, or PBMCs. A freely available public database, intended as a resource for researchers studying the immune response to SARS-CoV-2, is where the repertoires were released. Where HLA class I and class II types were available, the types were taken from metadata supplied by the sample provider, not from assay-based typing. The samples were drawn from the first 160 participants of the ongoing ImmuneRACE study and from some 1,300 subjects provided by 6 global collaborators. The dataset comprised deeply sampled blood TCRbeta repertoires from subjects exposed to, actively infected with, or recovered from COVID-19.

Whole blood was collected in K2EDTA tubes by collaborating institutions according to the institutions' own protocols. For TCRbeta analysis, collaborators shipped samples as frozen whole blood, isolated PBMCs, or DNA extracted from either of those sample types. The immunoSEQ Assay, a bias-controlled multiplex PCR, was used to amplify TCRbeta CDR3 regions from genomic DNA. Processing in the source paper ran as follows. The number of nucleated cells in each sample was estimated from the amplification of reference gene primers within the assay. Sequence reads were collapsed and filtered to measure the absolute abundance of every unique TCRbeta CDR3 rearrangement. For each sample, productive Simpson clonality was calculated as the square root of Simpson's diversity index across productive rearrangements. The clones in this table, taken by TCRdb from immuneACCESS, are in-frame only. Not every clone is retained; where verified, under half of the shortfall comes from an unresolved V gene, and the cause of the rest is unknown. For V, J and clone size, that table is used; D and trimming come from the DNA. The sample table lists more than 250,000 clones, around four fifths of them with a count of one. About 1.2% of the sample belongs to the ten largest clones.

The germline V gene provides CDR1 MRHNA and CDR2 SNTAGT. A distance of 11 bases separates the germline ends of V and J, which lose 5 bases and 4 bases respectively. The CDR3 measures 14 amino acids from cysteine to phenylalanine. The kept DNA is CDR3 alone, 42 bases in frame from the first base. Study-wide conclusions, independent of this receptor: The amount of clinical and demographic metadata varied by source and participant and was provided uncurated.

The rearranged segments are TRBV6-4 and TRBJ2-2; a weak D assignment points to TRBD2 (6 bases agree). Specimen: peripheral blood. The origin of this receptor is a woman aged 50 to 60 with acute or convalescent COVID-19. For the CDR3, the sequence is CASSYRDFTGELFF. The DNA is TGTGCCAGCAGTTACCGGGACTTCACCGGGGAGCTGTTTTTT.